One T cell receptor (beta chain) is described in this entry. These data originate in a study of blood T cell repertoires in COVID-19. Study context: T cells, B-cell-depleted T cells, or PBMCs supplied cDNA or gDNA.

The data were produced by immunoSEQ multiplex PCR, yet TCRdb's version contains in-frame clones alone and is incomplete. The top ten hold almost 1.5% of the sample, which has about 410,000 clones, 80% to 90% seen once. The CDR3 is made up of 15 amino acids. From germline, CDR1 is SGHRS and CDR2 YFSETQ. V lost 4 bases to trimming and J lost 2 bases; unmatched junction nucleotides: 6. Sample: peripheral blood. This clonotype was obtained from a woman in her thirties with active or convalescent COVID-19. J is TRBJ2-5 and V is TRBV5-1; 9 positions match TRBD1. The chain's CDR3 is CASSEWDREQETQYF. In DNA, the CDR3 is TGCGCCAGCAGCGAGTGGGACAGGGAACAAGAGACCCAGTACTTC.